This T cell receptor beta chain is drawn from a study of cytomegalovirus exposure and HLA in healthy donors (dated by TCRdb to 2017 to 2019). Context from the whole study: An earlier analysis of some 550 of the donors reported 250 to 350 Gb of sequence data and about 100 million unique TCR beta sequences from about 200 million T cells. To study patterns of TCR occurrence, a later analysis re-analyzed previously published TCR beta repertoires from several hundred donors and added high-resolution HLA genotyping. Typing coverage differed by locus: A, B, C, DRB1 and DQB1 were typed in roughly 629-630 donors, DQA1 in roughly 500, DPA1 in around 600, and DPB1 in just under 490. All discovery cohort repertoires had been generated on a single sequencing platform. Donor age, sex, ethnicity and CMV serostatus were collected together with the repertoire data. Roughly 5 DR-DQ haplotypes were handled as single units for association and clustering, since linkage in the cohort was strong. The T cell repertoires of around 670 subjects were profiled by immunosequencing and related to cytomegalovirus serostatus. About 300 gigabases of sequencing data and 91 million or so unique TCR sequences made up an early release that covered several hundred HLA-typed donors. The aim of the study was to test whether cataloging public T cell receptors could identify signatures of past pathogen exposure. The later analysis used no new phenotypic data to find candidate immune exposures, relying instead on TCR beta sequences and their occurrence across donors. The genetic ancestry cluster associated with self-reported Caucasian donors included roughly 84% of the roughly 400 genotyped donors. HLA typing covered class I and class II loci at four-digit resolution. In an earlier analysis of a few hundred of the donors, high-throughput TCR beta sequencing was used to judge whether each TCR beta V gene segment behaved as functional or pseudogenic. Among under 450 genotyped donors of the cohort, an average of around 240,000 unique TCR beta nucleotide sequences were sequenced per donor, roughly a sixth of them non-productive. The study combined high-throughput TCR immunosequencing, statistical association of individual TCRs with disease status, and machine learning to predict cytomegalovirus infection status. Besides the first cohort of roughly 700 subjects, a separate validation cohort made up of 120 or so different subjects was used. Genome-wide SNP genotypes for about 65% of the roughly 670 donors were used in a later genetic analysis, which treated that subset as a discovery cohort.

Receptors were amplified or captured by the immunoSEQ multiplex PCR assay. The multiplex PCR relied on a mix of 60 forward primers for TCR Vbeta segments and 13 reverse primers for TCR Jbeta segments. The CDR3 region of rearranged TCR beta genes was amplified from genomic DNA with a multiplex PCR assay. On the Illumina HiSeq System, the amplified TCR beta libraries were sequenced as 87-base-pair reads. From the authors' description of their analysis: A later analysis counted some 74 million unique TCR beta chains across the 550 to 700 repertoires, and 9 million to 14 million of these chains were shared by at least two donors. Raw reads were error-corrected and collapsed into unique sequences with a nearest-neighbor algorithm that merged closely related sequences to remove PCR and sequencing errors. CDR3 sequences were aligned to IMGT reference sequences to assign V, D and J gene segments. For a sequence to be retained, a match of at least six nucleotides was required to both a V gene segment and a J gene segment. A rearrangement counted as productive if the CDR3 had no stop codons and remained in frame with V and J, and every other rearrangement counted as non-productive. Following IMGT convention, CDR3 was defined as the stretch from the second conserved V-encoded cysteine to the conserved J-encoded phenylalanine. Sequences without an unambiguous match to a single V gene segment were excluded from the earlier analysis of several hundred of the donors. In an earlier analysis of around 600 of the donors, V segments were called functional above 56.7% productive rearrangements and were called segregating when the between-donor standard deviation exceeded 5%. To diagnose cytomegalovirus status from the catalog of TCR beta chain sequences, a statistical classification framework was built. In a later analysis, TCR nucleotide sequences were compared against IMGT/GENE-DB human TR gene sequences so that V and J genes could be assigned. In a later analysis, CDR3 sequences and most-parsimonious VDJ recombination scenarios were assigned using the TCRdist pipeline. In a later analysis, each TCR beta chain was defined by its CDR3 amino acid sequence together with its V-gene family, and reads lacking a unique V-gene family were excluded. In a later analysis, approximately 590 highly shared, low-generation-probability nucleotide sequences were removed to address suspected cross-contamination and a sequencing artifact. A later analysis calculated a clonal expansion index for each public chain from normalized within-repertoire ranks of inferred template counts. Generation probabilities in a later analysis came from a VDJ recombination model fitted to out-of-frame rearrangements, and those results were checked against IGoR. Hypergeometric tests were used in a later analysis to score TCR-TCR, TCR-HLA and TCR-CMV co-occurrence, with a repertoire-size bias correction applied to the TCR pairs. To estimate false discovery rates, a later analysis permuted the HLA or CMV assignments 20 times. In a later analysis, co-occurring TCRs were grouped using DBSCAN, with TCRdist sequence similarity added in when clustering inside HLA-allele-positive subsets. Repertoires with fewer than 30,000 or more than 120,000 public chains were left out of co-occurrence clustering, as were a handful of repertoires with anomalous nucleotide sharing. TCRdb took over this immuneACCESS table, retaining in-frame rearrangements with V and J assigned. Such tables are incomplete; in checked studies, under half of the missing clones stem from an unresolved V gene, and the remainder is unexplained. The DNA was the basis for D and trimming; V, J and clone size are from that table. For this sample there are approximately 120,000 clones; about 73% appear just once. The top ten clones comprise 4.2% of the sample.

Note on this clone: It lacks a known antigen. No qualities accompany the bases; no much larger clone lies one base away.

In total, 500 to 700 healthy bone marrow donors made up the cohort. All cohort members were sampled while nominally healthy, although unrecorded immune exposures were likely present. The donor tested CMV seropositive, placing the donor among the 290 or so seropositive members of the cohort. A peripheral blood sample was collected from each donor, and TCR beta sequencing was performed on peripheral blood mononuclear cells. The Qiagen DNeasy Blood Extraction Kit was used to extract genomic DNA from the blood cell samples. General study outcomes and caveats: In a later analysis, TCR association rates were found to vary across HLA loci, with the most associated TCRs seen for DRB1 alleles and the fewest for HLA-C alleles. Compared with the approximately 700-donor mean, donors in an Asian-associated ancestry cluster had fewer N-insertions in productive TCRs, according to a later genetic analysis. Presence/absence analyses assumed roughly uniform sequencing depth across donors, an assumption that may not hold. Because HLA typing was missing for some donors at each locus, association tests included only the typed subset. In a later analysis, HLA-associated TCR beta chains showed more clonal expansion and lower generation probabilities than non-associated chains that were equally common. According to the authors, the approach could potentially be generalized to other disease states and immunological phenotypes. Several of the top co-occurrence clusters appeared to be linked to parvovirus B19, influenza, CMV and Epstein-Barr virus, according to a later analysis. Most CMV-associated TCR beta chains appeared to be HLA-restricted in a later analysis, and the HLA associations seemed to be driven largely by CMV exposure. The only immune exposure information available for the cohort was CMV serostatus. The classifier was reported to diagnose cytomegalovirus status with high specificity and sensitivity in both the original cohort and the validation cohort. In an earlier analysis of about 600 of the donors, most TCR beta V segments appeared in productive rearrangements about 87% or about 30% of the time, broadly matching IMGT annotations. Correlated functional status among segregating V segments might reflect linkage disequilibrium, but an unknown experimental factor could not be ruled out. Strong co-occurrence of HLA alleles, especially DR and DQ, made assigning TCR associations to individual alleles difficult. A later analysis associated approximately 17,000 TCR beta sequences with specific HLA alleles at a false discovery rate of 0.05. While some public TCRs were present in many individuals, most TCR sequences turned up only very rarely across donors. In this cohort, only TCR beta chains were sequenced, and detectable features were limited by the absence of alpha or paired-chain data. In a later genetic analysis, a missense DCLRE1C variant was associated with V-gene and J-gene trimming of TCR beta chains, and the association was replicated in an independent cohort. Approximately 16 rarely observed V segments, including chromosome 9 orphons, were excluded from the earlier analysis of about 600 of the donors because counts were too low. In vitro tests confirmed that a few of the cytomegalovirus-associated TCR beta chains recognize cytomegalovirus antigens. The sequencing pipeline was judged likely to have produced a cluster of highly shared sequence variants as a technical artifact. In the study, 164 TCR beta chains were listed as associated with cytomegalovirus. A further reported finding was that TCR beta sequences accurately predicted the HLA-A and HLA-B alleles for most subjects in the first cohort.

The TCR comes from a woman in her fifties or sixties in good health and CMV-seropositive. Sequencing used PBMCs.

The DNA sequence is given as TGTGCCAGCAGCCGACAGGGGGGCACCGGGGAGCTGTTTTTT. The resulting protein is CASSRQGGTGELFF. Recombination linked TRBV7-9 to TRBJ2-2, and 9 junction bases match TRBD1. The germline V gene (reference sequence) supplies CDR1 SEHNR and CDR2 FQNEAQ. Trimmed from V: 5 bases; trimmed from J: 4 bases; junction bases lacking a gene match: 2. The cysteine opens and the phenylalanine closes a CDR3 of 14 amino acids. The sequence is cut down to CDR3 DNA, 42 bases in frame from base 1.